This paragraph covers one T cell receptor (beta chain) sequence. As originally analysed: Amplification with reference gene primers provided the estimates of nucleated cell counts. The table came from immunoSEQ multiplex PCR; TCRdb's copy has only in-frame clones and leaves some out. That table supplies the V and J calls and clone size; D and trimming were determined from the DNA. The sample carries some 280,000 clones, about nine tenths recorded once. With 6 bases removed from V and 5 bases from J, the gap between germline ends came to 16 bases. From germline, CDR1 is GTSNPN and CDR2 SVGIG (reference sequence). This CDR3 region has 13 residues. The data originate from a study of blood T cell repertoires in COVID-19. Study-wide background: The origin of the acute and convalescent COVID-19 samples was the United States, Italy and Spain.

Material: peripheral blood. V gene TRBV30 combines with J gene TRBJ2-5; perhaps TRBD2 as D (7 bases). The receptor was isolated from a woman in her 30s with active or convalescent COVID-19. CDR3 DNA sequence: TGTGCCTGTTCCGGATCGGGGGGCGAGACCCAGTACTTC. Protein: CACSGSGGETQYF.